Below are 16 T cell receptor beta chains sequenced from a single sample in a study of blood T cell repertoires in COVID-19. Sequencing used immunoSEQ multiplex PCR; TCRdb keeps in-frame clones, though not all of them. The repertoire holds around 120,000 clones, with around 80% as singletons. Sequences were obtained from peripheral blood. All receptors come from a man aged 65-85 years with acute or convalescent COVID-19.

CDR3 amino acids: CASSFTDRRTTDTQYF. The DNA of the CDR3 is TGTGCCAGCAGCTTTACGGACAGGCGCACTACAGATACGCAGTATTTT. The chain couples TRBV11-2 to TRBJ2-3; 7 bases align to TRBD1. Trimming at V came to 3 bases and at J to 3 bases, leaving 9 bases not matched to a gene. Germline CDR1 reads SGHAT; CDR2 reads FQNNGV. The CDR3 is 16 amino acids.

This clone was detected only a few times. The rearrangement links TRBV5-1 to TRBJ1-1; D is unresolved. CDR1 is SGHRS and CDR2 is YFSETQ in the germline V gene. Trimming removed 1 base from V and 5 bases from J, with 12 bases in between. The CDR3 consists of 14 residues. The chain's CDR3 is CASSLSRGGTEAFF. CDR3 coding DNA: TGCGCCAGCAGCTTGTCCCGAGGTGGGACTGAAGCTTTCTTT.

The chain combines TRBV6-5 with TRBJ1-2, with D possibly TRBD1 on 5 matching bases. Germline V CDR1 and CDR2: MNHEY, SVGAGI. V dropped 4 bases and J dropped 3 bases, with 15 bases sitting between them. This CDR3 comprises 15 residues. CDR3 DNA: TGTGCCAGCAGTTCCAGGGTGGGACTGTACTATGGCTACACCTTC. This codes for CASSSRVGLYYGYTF.

Details on this clone: Other DNA sequences of this sample code for an identical CDR3. The chain combines TRBV9 with TRBJ2-7; 7 bases line up with TRBD1. From germline, CDR1 is SGDLS and CDR2 YYNGEE. V dropped 0 bases and J dropped 2; count of bases not matched to a gene: 2. The CDR3 totals 14 residues. DNA of the CDR3: TGTGCCAGCAGCGTAGGAACAGGGGCCTACGAGCAGTACTTC. Its translation: CASSVGTGAYEQYF.

The CDR3 region is CASSLAQGYEQFF. Written as DNA, the CDR3 is TGCGCCAGCAGCTTGGCCCAGGGCTATGAGCAGTTCTTC. This chain uses TRBV5-1 with TRBJ2-1, with D perhaps matching TRBD1 (5 bases). The CDR3 has 13 residues. CDR1 and CDR2 (germline): SGHRS, YFSETQ. Trimming left V 0 bases short and J 8 bases short, with 9 bases between.

V usage is TRBV7-6 and J usage is TRBJ1-4, with TRBD1 identical over 8 bases. Germline V CDR1 and CDR2: SGHVS, FNYEAQ. This CDR3 is built from 15 residues. V was pared by 5 bases and J by 8 bases, with 10 bases of the junction left unmatched. The CDR3 loop is CASSRRQGSNEKLFF. CDR3 DNA sequence: TGTGCCAGCAGCCGACGACAGGGGAGTAACGAAAAACTGTTTTTT.

This clone has a handful of counts. V usage is TRBV9 and J usage is TRBJ2-1; 8 nucleotides match TRBD1. CDR1 and CDR2 from the germline V gene are SGDLS and YYNGEE. V was pared by 0 bases and J by 8 bases, with 7 bases of the junction left unmatched. The CDR3 consists of 15 residues. CDR3 bases: TGTGCCAGCAGCGTAGGGACAGGGAATCATCATGAGCAGTTCTTC. This gives the protein CASSVGTGNHHEQFF.

This clone was seen once. The chain employs TRBV28 and TRBJ1-2; 9 nucleotides match TRBD1. Germline lookup yields CDR1 MDHEN and CDR2 SYDVKM. V dropped 5 bases and J dropped 3; count of bases not matched to a gene: 7. The CDR3 loop spans 15 amino acids. This chain's CDR3 is CASSTTGGRYYGYTF. The CDR3 nucleotides are TGTGCCAGCAGTACTACAGGGGGCAGGTACTATGGCTACACCTTC.

J is TRBJ2-4 and V is TRBV7-9, with 9 bases lining up with TRBD1. CDR1 is SEHNR, CDR2 FQNEAQ, per germline (reference sequence). Trimming took 0 bases from V and 4 from J; bases not matched to a gene: 1. This CDR3 contains 15 residues. Here the CDR3 DNA reads TGTGCCAGCAGCTTAGCCGGGACAGGGAAAAACATTCAGTACTTC. It is translated as CASSLAGTGKNIQYF.

The chain carries TRBV5-1 and TRBJ1-4, with D perhaps matching TRBD1 (5 bases). Per the germline V gene, CDR1 is SGHRS and CDR2 is YFSETQ. The ends were cut back, 2 bases at V and 8 bases at J, with 16 bases in the middle. The CDR3 consists of 15 residues. For the CDR3, the DNA is TGCGCCAGCAGCTTCCGGCGGCAGGGAGGGGAAAAACTGTTTTTT. Encoded protein: CASSFRRQGGEKLFF.

This clone has a handful of counts. J is TRBJ1-6 and V is TRBV4-2; D gene ambiguous. Germline CDR1 is LGHNA and CDR2 is YNFKEQ. There are 15 residues in the CDR3. With 1 base removed from V and 0 bases from J, the gap between germline ends came to 4 bases. The CDR3 reads CASSQGSSYNSPLHF. The DNA for the CDR3 is TGTGCCAGCAGCCAAGGGAGCTCCTATAATTCACCCCTCCACTTT.

This sequence joins TRBV27 and TRBJ2-7; maybe TRBD2 (5 bases). This CDR3 contains 13 residues. V shed 3 bases and J shed 5 bases, with 11 bases lying between them. The germline V gene has CDR1 MNHEY and CDR2 SMNVEV (reference sequence). Here the CDR3 reads CASSLRGFNEQYF. The CDR3 region has the DNA TGTGCCAGCAGTTTGCGAGGGTTCAACGAGCAGTACTTC.

The V and J genes are TRBV7-8 and TRBJ1-1, with TRBD1 identical over 7 bases. CDR1 is SGHVS and CDR2 is FQNEAQ in the germline V gene. V trimming: 5 bases; J trimming: 7 bases; junction bases outside the gene matches: 7. The CDR3 is made up of 13 amino acids. CDR3 region: CASSPTGLGEAFF. The CDR3 bases are TGTGCCAGCAGCCCGACAGGGCTCGGTGAAGCTTTCTTT.

This chain joins TRBV18 and TRBJ2-3, with TRBD1 identical over 7 bases. Germline CDR1 is KGHSH and CDR2 is LQKENI. This CDR3 spans 16 amino acids. V lost 0 bases to trimming and J lost 0 bases; unmatched junction nucleotides: 3. The CDR3 DNA follows: TGTGCCAGCTCACCACCGGGACAGACTAGCACAGATACGCAGTATTTT. Translated: CASSPPGQTSTDTQYF.

The rearrangement uses TRBV7-3 and TRBJ1-3; 8 bases fit TRBD1. Germline trimming cut 2 bases from V and 0 bases from J; bases unmatched to any gene: 9. CDR3 length: 18 residues. Germline values: CDR1 SGHTA, CDR2 FQGTGA. This CDR3 reads CASSLRTGQGTSGNTIYF. The CDR3 nucleotides are TGTGCCAGCAGCTTACGGACCGGACAGGGAACCTCTGGAAACACCATATATTTT.

The chain uses TRBV4-1 and TRBJ1-5; the match to TRBD1 covers 11 bases. The germline V gene has CDR1 MGHRA and CDR2 YSYEKL. The ends lost 6 bases at V and 7 bases at J; junction bases unmatched: 8. This CDR3 spans 15 amino acids. The CDR3 DNA is TGCGCCAGCAGTCAACCGGGACAGGGGGTACAGCCCCAGCATTTT. Amino acids: CASSQPGQGVQPQHF.